Following are 11 T cell receptor beta chains from one sample sequenced in a study of cytomegalovirus exposure and HLA in healthy donors (dated 2017 in TCRdb). The library was generated by the immunoSEQ multiplex PCR assay. For the multiplex PCR, a mixture combining 60 forward primers for TCR Vbeta segments and 13 reverse primers for TCR Jbeta segments was used. TCRdb obtained this table from immuneACCESS and retained in-frame rearrangements with V and J assigned. These tables miss some clones; where compared with another copy, unresolved V genes account for less than half of the shortfall, and the remainder is unexplained. Counted in this sample were tens of thousands of clones; 65% of them appeared once. About a fifth of the sample is in the top ten clones. Sequencing input: PBMCs. These receptors originate from a woman in her forties or fifties in good health and CMV-seropositive.

This clone was seen more than once but under ten times. This chain uses TRBV30 with TRBJ1-1; no reliable D call. V lost 0 bases to trimming and J lost 7 bases, with 6 bases between them. Germline V gene data show CDR1 as GTSNPN and CDR2 as SVGIG (reference sequence). The CDR3 is 11 residues long. The CDR3 region is CAWSVRGEAFF. DNA of the CDR3: TGTGCCTGGAGTGTACGGGGTGAAGCTTTCTTT.

This chain uses TRBV28 with TRBJ1-1, with D perhaps TRBD1 (6 bases). The ends were cut back, 4 bases at V and 5 bases at J, with 14 bases in the middle. The CDR3 length is 14 residues. Germline-derived CDR1 and CDR2 are MDHEN and SYDVKM. This CDR3 is CASSWSGANTEAFF. The CDR3 DNA follows: TGTGCCAGCAGTTGGTCAGGGGCAAATACTGAAGCTTTCTTT.

The genes are TRBV2 and TRBJ1-4, with D possibly being TRBD1 (6 bases). V lost 7 bases and J 7 bases, leaving 13 bases between the germline ends. The CDR3 is 13 residues long. Germline CDR1 SNHLY, CDR2 FYNNEI. CDR3 amino acids: CASIGGGLEKLFF. CDR3 DNA: TGTGCCAGCATAGGCGGGGGGCTTGAAAAACTGTTTTTT.

A few counts support this clone. The chain carries TRBV28 and TRBJ1-6; D is perhaps TRBD1 (5 bases). The ends were cut back, 2 bases at V and 5 bases at J, with 10 bases in the middle. Looked up from germline, CDR1 is MDHEN and CDR2 is SYDVKM. The CDR3 contains 15 residues. In nucleotides, the CDR3 is TGTGCCAGCAGTTTACGGCAGGGCCATAATTCACCCCTCCACTTT. Amino acids: CASSLRQGHNSPLHF.

This clone was picked up many times. V and J are TRBV19 and TRBJ1-1; no firm D call. The length of the CDR3 is 14 residues. The V gene lost 5 bases and the J gene lost 0 bases, with 10 bases spanning the gap. Germline CDR1 reads LNHDA; CDR2 reads SQIVND (reference sequence). CDR3 loop: CASSPAGLNTEAFF. The CDR3 coding sequence is TGTGCCAGTAGTCCCGCAGGCTTGAACACTGAAGCTTTCTTT.

This clone was picked up a small number of times. The genes are TRBV5-1 and TRBJ2-3, with D tentatively TRBD1 (6 bases). Per the germline V gene, CDR1 is SGHRS and CDR2 is YFSETQ. The CDR3 consists of 14 residues. The V end lost 3 bases, the J end lost 1 base, and 9 bases lay between the germline ends. The CDR3 here is CASSSRTGTDTQYF. The CDR3 nucleotides read TGCGCCAGCAGCTCGAGGACAGGCACAGATACGCAGTATTTT.

The genes are TRBV30 and TRBJ1-2; 7 nucleotides align to TRBD1. J gave up 6 bases and V 5 bases, and 3 bases lay outside the gene matches. Germline assignment: CDR1 GTSNPN and CDR2 SVGIG (reference sequence). The CDR3 is 11 residues long. CDR3 in DNA: TGTGCCTGGGACAGGGCTGATGGCTACACCTTC. Residues: CAWDRADGYTF.

The chain employs TRBV7-2 and TRBJ2-7, with 9 bases identical to TRBD1. Looked up from germline, CDR1 is SGHTA and CDR2 is FQGNSA. After removal of 1 base from V and 5 bases from J, the junction contained 6 bases not matched to a gene. The CDR3 totals 15 residues. In DNA, the CDR3 is TGTGCCAGCAGCTTAGATGGGACAGGGTACAACGAGCAGTACTTC. It codes for CASSLDGTGYNEQYF.

This sequence joins TRBV2 and TRBJ2-7; 7 nucleotides align to TRBD1. This CDR3 region has 12 residues. The junction had 1 base not matched to a gene; V was cut back by 6 bases and J by 2 bases. Germline V gene sequence: CDR1 SNHLY, CDR2 FYNNEI. The CDR3 spells CASSQGAYEQYF. CDR3 coding DNA: TGTGCCAGCAGCCAGGGGGCCTACGAGCAGTACTTC.

The chain links TRBV7-2 to TRBJ1-4; possible D gene TRBD1, 5 bases. V lost 2 bases and J lost 7, with 17 bases in between. Germline V gene sequence: CDR1 SGHTA, CDR2 FQGNSA. The CDR3 has 16 amino acids. Here the CDR3 DNA reads TGTGCCAGCAGCTTAAATCTGATGGGCGGGGGTGAAAAACTGTTTTTT. Translation gives CASSLNLMGGGEKLFF.

V and J are TRBV11-2 and TRBJ2-3; tentatively, D is TRBD2 (5 bases). V gave up 6 bases and J gave up 6 bases, with 10 bases separating them. The CDR3 contains 12 residues. Germline loops: CDR1 SGHAT, CDR2 FQNNGV. CDR3 protein: CASSGLDDTQYF. The CDR3 DNA follows: TGTGCCAGCAGTGGACTTGACGATACGCAGTATTTT.